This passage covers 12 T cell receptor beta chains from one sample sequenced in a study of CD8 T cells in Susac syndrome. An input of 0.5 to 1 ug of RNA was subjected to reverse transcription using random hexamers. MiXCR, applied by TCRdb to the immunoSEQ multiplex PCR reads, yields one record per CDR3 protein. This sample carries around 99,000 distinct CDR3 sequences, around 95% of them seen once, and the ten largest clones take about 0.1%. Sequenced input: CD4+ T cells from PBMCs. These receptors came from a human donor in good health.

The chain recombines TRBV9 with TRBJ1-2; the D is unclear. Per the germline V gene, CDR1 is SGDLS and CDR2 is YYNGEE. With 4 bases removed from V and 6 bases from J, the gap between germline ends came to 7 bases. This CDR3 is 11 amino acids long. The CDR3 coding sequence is TGTGCCAGCAGCCCTGTCCATGGCTACACCTTC. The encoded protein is CASSPVHGYTF.

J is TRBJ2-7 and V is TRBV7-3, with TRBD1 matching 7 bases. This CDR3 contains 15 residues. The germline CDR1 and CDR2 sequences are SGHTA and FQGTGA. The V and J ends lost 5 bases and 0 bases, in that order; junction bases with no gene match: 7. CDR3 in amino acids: CASSLAPGGSYEQYF. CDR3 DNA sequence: TGTGCCAGCAGCCTCGCTCCAGGGGGCTCCTACGAGCAGTACTTC.

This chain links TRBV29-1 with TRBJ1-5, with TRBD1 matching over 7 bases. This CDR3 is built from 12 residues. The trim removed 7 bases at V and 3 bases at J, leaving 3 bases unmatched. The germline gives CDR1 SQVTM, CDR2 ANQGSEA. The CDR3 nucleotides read TGCAGCGCGACAGGGCCCAATCAGCCCCAGCATTTT. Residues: CSATGPNQPQHF.

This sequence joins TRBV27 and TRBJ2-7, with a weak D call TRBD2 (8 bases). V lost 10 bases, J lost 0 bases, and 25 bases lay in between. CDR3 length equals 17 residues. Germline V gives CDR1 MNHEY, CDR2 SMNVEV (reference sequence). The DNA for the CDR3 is TGTGCCACCCTACGACTAGCGCCCAGGGGGTACTCCTACGAGCAGTACTTC. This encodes CATLRLAPRGYSYEQYF.

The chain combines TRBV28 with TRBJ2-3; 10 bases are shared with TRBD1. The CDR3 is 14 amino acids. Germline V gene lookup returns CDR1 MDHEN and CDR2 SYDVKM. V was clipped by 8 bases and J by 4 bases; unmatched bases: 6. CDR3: CASRDRGSPDTQYF. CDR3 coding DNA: TGTGCCAGCCGGGACAGGGGCTCTCCAGATACGCAGTATTTT.

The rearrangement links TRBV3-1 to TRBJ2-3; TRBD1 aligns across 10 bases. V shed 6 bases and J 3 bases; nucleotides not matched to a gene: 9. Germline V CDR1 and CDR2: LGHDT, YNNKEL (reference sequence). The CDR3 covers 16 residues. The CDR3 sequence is CASSPGTGVKTDTQYF. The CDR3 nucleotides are TGTGCCAGCAGTCCCGGGACAGGGGTGAAGACAGATACGCAGTATTTT.

The CDR3 DNA is TGTGCCAGCAGCAAGGACAGGTGGCAGGCCCAGTACTTC. It translates to CASSKDRWQAQYF. The V and J genes are TRBV5-6 and TRBJ2-5, with TRBD1 identical over 7 bases. V dropped 4 bases and J dropped 9; count of bases not matched to a gene: 9. In germline, CDR1 is SGHDT, CDR2 YYEEEE. The CDR3 has 13 amino acids.

CDR3: CASSLWTGAKEKLFF. The CDR3 coding sequence is TGTGCCAGCAGCCTATGGACAGGGGCGAAGGAAAAACTGTTTTTT. The chain couples TRBV7-9 to TRBJ1-4; TRBD1 matches at 9 bases. V shed 5 bases and J 8 bases; nucleotides not matched to a gene: 9. Germline V gene data show CDR1 as SEHNR and CDR2 as FQNEAQ (reference sequence). The CDR3 runs 15 residues.

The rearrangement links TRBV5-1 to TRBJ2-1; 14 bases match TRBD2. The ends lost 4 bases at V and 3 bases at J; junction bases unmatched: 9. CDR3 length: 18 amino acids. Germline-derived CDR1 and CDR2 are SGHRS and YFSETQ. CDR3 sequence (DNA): TGCGCCAGCAGCCATCCGGGACTAGCGGGGGCGGACTACAATGAGCAGTTCTTC. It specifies CASSHPGLAGADYNEQFF.

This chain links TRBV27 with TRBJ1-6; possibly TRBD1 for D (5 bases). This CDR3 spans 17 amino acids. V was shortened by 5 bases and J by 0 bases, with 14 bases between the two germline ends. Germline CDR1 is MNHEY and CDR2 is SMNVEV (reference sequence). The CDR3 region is CASSRRGVSSYNSPLHF. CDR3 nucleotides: TGTGCCAGCAGTAGAAGAGGGGTCAGCTCCTATAATTCACCCCTCCACTTT.

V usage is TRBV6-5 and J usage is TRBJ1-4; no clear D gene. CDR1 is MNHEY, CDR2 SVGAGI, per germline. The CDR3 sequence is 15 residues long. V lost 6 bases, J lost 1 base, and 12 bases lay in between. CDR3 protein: CASSALRVTNEKLFF. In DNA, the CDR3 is TGTGCCAGCAGCGCCTTACGAGTAACTAATGAAAAACTGTTTTTT.

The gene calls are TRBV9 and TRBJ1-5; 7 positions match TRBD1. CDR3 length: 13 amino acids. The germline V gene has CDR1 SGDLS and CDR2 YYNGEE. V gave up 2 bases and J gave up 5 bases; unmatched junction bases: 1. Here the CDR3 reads CASSVRGDQPQHF. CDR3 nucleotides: TGTGCCAGCAGCGTCAGGGGGGATCAGCCCCAGCATTTT.